What follows are 3 T cell receptor beta chains derived from one specimen sequenced in a study of blood T cell repertoires in COVID-19. Clones were read by immunoSEQ multiplex PCR, and TCRdb kept only the in-frame ones, dropping some. The sample records 100,000 to 150,000 clones, around 83% being singletons. The sample comprised peripheral blood. Receptor source: a man aged 60 to 75 with acute or convalescent COVID-19.

This chain uses TRBV28 with TRBJ2-5; 12 positions agree with TRBD2. Losses at the gene ends were 6 bases for V and 1 base for J; bases not matched to a gene: 3. CDR1 is MDHEN, CDR2 SYDVKM, per germline. CDR3 length: 15 amino acids. The CDR3, as DNA: TGTGCCAGCAGAGGGACTAGCGGGCTCCAAGAGACCCAGTACTTC. Translating gives CASRGTSGLQETQYF.

This clone has only one observation. The chain is built from TRBV18 and TRBJ1-1, with no clear D. Per the germline V gene, CDR1 is KGHSH and CDR2 is LQKENI. This CDR3 contains 13 residues. Trimming pared 2 bases from V and 7 bases from J, leaving 11 bases between. As DNA, the CDR3 is TGTGCCAGCTCACCAAACCGGGATAGTGAAGCTTTCTTT. This sequence encodes CASSPNRDSEAFF.

The rearrangement links TRBV6-6 to TRBJ1-5; no clear D. Trimming cost V 6 bases and J 5 bases, with 14 bases left between them. From germline, CDR1 is MNHNY and CDR2 SVGAGI (reference sequence). This CDR3 is built from 14 residues. CDR3 nucleotide sequence: TGTGCCAGCAGCCAATCTACCCGGGATCAGCCCCAGCATTTT. It codes for CASSQSTRDQPQHF.